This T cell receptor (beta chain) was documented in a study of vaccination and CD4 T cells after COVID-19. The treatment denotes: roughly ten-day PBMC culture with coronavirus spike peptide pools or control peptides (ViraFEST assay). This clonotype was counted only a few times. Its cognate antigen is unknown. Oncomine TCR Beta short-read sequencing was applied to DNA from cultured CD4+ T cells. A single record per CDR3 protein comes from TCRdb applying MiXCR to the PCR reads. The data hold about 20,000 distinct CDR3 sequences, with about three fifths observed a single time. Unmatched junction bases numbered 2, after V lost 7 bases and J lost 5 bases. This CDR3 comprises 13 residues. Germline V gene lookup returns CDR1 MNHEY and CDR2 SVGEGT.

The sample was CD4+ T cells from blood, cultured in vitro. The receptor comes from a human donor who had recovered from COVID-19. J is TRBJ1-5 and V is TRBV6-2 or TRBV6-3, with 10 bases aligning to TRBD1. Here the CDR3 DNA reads TGTGCCAGCACCGACAGGGGGCATCAGCCCCAGCATTTT. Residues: CASTDRGHQPQHF.